This T cell receptor (beta chain) came from a study of control samples from healthy donors and cancer patients. Sequenced by immunoSEQ multiplex PCR; TCRdb stores in-frame clones only, minus some. The sample includes approximately 140,000 clones, about 90% of them seen just once. Germline CDR1 SNHLY, CDR2 FYNNEI. The CDR3 runs 12 residues. Trimming took 6 bases from V and 4 from J; bases not matched to a gene: 0. This chain uses TRBV2 with TRBJ2-5, with 9 bases fitting TRBD1. The source of this sequence is a young man in good health. Sequencing was performed on blood. Here the CDR3 DNA reads TGTGCCAGCAGGACAGGGGGAGAGACCCAGTACTTC. Amino acid sequence: CASRTGGETQYF.